This T cell receptor (beta chain) was recovered during a study of Ad26.COV2.S vaccination and SARS-CoV-2 variants. Comments on this clone: Its antigen is currently unknown.

Germline lookup yields CDR1 SGHTA and CDR2 FQGNSA. Trimming cost V 2 bases and J 5 bases, with 13 bases left between them. CDR3 length: 15 residues. Findings of the study overall: Placebo recipients and vaccine recipients were similar in non-spike TCR breadth.

The table came from immunoSEQ multiplex PCR; TCRdb's copy has only in-frame clones and leaves some out. Found here are hundreds of thousands of clones, just over 90% of them singletons; the top ten hold 3% to 5%. The TCR sequence derives from a human donor who had recovered from COVID-19. The rearrangement uses TRBV7-2 and TRBJ1-5, with D unclear. Specimen: peripheral blood, collected after recovery from COVID-19. DNA for the CDR3: TGTGCCAGCAGCTTATCGGTTCCAGCCGATCAGCCCCAGCATTTT. This gives the protein CASSLSVPADQPQHF.